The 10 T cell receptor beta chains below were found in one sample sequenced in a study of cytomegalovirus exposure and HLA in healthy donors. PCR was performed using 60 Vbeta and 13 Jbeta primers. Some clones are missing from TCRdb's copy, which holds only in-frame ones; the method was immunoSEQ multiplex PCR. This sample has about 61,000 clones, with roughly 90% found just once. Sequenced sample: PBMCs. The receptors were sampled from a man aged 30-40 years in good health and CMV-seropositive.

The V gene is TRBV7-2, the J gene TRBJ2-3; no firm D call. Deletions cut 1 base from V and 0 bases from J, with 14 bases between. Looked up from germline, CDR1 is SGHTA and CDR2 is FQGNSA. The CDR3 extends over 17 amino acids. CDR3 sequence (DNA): TGTGCCAGCAGCTTAGAAGGAACAGCTTCTAGCACAGATACGCAGTATTTT. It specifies CASSLEGTASSTDTQYF.

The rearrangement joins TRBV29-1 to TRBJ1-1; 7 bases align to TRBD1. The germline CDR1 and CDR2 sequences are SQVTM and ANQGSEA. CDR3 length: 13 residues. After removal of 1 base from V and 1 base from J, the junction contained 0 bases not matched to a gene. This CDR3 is CSVEGTGNTEAFF. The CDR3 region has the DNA TGCAGCGTTGAAGGGACAGGGAACACTGAAGCTTTCTTT.

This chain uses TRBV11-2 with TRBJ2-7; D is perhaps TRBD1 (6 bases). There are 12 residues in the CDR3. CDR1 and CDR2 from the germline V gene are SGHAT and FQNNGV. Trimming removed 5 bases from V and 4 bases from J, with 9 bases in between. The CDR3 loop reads CASSPQGYEQYF. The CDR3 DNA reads TGTGCCAGCAGCCCACAGGGTTACGAGCAGTACTTC.

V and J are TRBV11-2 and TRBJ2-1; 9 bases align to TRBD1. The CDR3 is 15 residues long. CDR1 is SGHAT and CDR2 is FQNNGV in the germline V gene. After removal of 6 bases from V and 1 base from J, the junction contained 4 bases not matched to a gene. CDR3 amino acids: CASSLDRGSYNEQFF. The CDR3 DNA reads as TGTGCCAGCAGTTTGGACAGGGGTTCCTACAATGAGCAGTTCTTC.

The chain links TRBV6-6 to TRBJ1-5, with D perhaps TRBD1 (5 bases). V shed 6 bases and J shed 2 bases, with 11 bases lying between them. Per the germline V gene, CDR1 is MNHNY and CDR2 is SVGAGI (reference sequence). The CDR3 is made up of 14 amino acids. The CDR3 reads CASSRDSRNQPQHF. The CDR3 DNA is TGTGCCAGCAGCCGCGACAGTCGCAATCAGCCCCAGCATTTT.

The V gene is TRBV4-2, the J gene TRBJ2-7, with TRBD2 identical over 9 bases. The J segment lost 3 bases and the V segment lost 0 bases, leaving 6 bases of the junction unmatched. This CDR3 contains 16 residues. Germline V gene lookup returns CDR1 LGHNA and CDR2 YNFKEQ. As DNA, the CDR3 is TGTGCCAGCAGCCAAGATAGTAGCGGGAGCCTCTACGAGCAGTACTTC. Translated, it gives CASSQDSSGSLYEQYF.

The DNA of the CDR3 is TGTGCCAGCAGTGACTTACAGAACACTGAAGCTTTCTTT. Translating gives CASSDLQNTEAFF. V and J are TRBV6-5 and TRBJ1-1; D call uncertain. Germline V gene sequence: CDR1 MNHEY, CDR2 SVGAGI. V gave up 5 bases and J gave up 1 base, with 8 bases separating them. This CDR3 comprises 13 residues.

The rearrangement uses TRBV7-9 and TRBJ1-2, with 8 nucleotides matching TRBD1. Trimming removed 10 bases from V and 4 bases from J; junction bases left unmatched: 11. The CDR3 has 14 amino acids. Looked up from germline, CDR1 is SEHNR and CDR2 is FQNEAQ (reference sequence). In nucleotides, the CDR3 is TGTGCCACCATCCACAGGGGGTATGGCTATGGCTACACCTTC. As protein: CATIHRGYGYGYTF. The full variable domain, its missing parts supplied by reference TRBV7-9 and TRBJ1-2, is DTGVSQNPRHKITKRGQNVTFRCDPISEHNRLYWYRQTLGQGPEFLTYFQNEAQLEKSRLLSDRFSAERPKGSFSTLEIQRTEQGDSAMYLCATIHRGYGYGYTFGSGTRLTVV.

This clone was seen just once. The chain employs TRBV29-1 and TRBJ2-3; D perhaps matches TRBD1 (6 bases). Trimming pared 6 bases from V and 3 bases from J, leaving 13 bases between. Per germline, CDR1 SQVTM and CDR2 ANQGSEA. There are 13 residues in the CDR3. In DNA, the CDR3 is TGCAGCGTAGGATCCGACAGGACAGATACGCAGTATTTT. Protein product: CSVGSDRTDTQYF.

Here the CDR3 reads CASSPDRGTGNTIYF. For the CDR3, the DNA is TGTGCCAGCAGTCCGGACAGGGGAACTGGAAACACCATATATTTT. The chain uses TRBV6-5 and TRBJ1-3; 9 bases are a match to TRBD1. V trimming: 5 bases; J trimming: 2 bases; junction bases outside the gene matches: 4. The CDR3 sequence is 15 residues long. The germline gives CDR1 MNHEY, CDR2 SVGAGI.